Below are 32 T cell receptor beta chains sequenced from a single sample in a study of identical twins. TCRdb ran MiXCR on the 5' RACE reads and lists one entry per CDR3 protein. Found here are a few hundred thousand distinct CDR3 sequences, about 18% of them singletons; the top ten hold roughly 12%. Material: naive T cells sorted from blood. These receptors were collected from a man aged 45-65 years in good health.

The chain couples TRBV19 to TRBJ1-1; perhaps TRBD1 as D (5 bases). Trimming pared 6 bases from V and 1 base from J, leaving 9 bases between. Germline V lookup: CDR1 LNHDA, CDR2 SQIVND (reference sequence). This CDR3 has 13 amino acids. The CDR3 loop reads CASRGVGNTEAFF. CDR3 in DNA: TGTGCCAGTAGAGGGGTGGGGAACACTGAAGCTTTCTTT.

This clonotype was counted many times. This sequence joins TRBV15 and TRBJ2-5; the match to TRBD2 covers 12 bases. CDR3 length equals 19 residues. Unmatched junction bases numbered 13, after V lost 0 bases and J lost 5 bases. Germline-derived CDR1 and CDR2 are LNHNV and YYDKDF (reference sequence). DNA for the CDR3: TGTGCCACCAGCAGAGATTACGGGCTAGCGGGGGGGCGGCGGGAGACCCAGTACTTC. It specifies CATSRDYGLAGGRRETQYF.

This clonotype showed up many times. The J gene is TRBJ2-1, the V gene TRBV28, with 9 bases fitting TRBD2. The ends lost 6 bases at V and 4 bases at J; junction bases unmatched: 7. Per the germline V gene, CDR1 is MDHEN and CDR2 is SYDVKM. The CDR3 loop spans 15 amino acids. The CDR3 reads CASSPLAGTYNEQFF. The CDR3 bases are TGTGCCAGCAGCCCGCTAGCGGGAACGTACAATGAGCAGTTCTTC. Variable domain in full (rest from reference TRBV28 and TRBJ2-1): DVKVTQSSRYLVKRTGEKVFLECVQDMDHENMFWYRQDPGLGLRLIYFSYDVKMKEKGDIPEGYSVSREKKERFSLILESASTNQTSMYLCASSPLAGTYNEQFFGPGTRLTVL.

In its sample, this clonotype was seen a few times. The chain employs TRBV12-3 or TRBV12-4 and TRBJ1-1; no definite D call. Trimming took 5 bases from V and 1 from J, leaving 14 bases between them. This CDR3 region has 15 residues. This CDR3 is CASSPGLFANTEAFF. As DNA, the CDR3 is TGTGCCAGCAGTCCCGGCCTTTTCGCGAACACTGAAGCTTTCTTT.

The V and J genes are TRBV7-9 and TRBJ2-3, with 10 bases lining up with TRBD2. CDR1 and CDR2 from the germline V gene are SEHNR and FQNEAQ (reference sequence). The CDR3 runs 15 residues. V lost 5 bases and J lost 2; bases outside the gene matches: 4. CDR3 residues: CASSKLAGTTDTQYF. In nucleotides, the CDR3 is TGTGCCAGCAGCAAACTAGCGGGGACCACAGATACGCAGTATTTT.

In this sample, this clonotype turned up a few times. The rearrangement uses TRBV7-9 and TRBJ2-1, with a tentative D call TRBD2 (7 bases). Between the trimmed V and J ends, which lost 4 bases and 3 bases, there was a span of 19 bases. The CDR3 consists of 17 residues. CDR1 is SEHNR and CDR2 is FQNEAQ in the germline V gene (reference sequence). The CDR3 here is CASSYPSEGEGYNEQFF. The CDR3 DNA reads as TGTGCCAGCAGCTATCCGAGCGAGGGGGAGGGCTACAATGAGCAGTTCTTC. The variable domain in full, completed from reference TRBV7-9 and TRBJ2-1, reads DTGVSQNPRHKITKRGQNVTFRCDPISEHNRLYWYRQTLGQGPEFLTYFQNEAQLEKSRLLSDRFSAERPKGSFSTLEIQRTEQGDSAMYLCASSYPSEGEGYNEQFFGPGTRLTVL.

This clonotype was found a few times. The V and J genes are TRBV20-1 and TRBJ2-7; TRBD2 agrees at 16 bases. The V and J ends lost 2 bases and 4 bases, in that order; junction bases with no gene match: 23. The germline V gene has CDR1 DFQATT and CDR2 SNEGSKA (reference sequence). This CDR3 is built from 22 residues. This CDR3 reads CSARMSRRAGLAGGPPKYEQYF. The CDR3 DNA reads TGCAGTGCTAGAATGTCCAGAAGGGCGGGACTAGCGGGAGGGCCCCCGAAGTACGAGCAGTACTTC.

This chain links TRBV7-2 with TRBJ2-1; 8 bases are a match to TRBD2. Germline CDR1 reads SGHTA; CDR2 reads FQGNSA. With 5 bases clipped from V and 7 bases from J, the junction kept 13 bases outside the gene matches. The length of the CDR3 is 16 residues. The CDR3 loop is CASSTGTSKFLNEQFF. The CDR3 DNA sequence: TGTGCCAGCAGCACGGGGACTAGTAAGTTTTTGAATGAGCAGTTCTTC.

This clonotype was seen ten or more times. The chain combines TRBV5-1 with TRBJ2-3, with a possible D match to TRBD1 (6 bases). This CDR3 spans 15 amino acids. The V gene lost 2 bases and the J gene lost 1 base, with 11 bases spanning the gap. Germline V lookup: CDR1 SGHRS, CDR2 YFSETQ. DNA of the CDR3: TGCGCCAGCAGCTTCCTGGGACATCGCACAGATACGCAGTATTTT. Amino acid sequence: CASSFLGHRTDTQYF.

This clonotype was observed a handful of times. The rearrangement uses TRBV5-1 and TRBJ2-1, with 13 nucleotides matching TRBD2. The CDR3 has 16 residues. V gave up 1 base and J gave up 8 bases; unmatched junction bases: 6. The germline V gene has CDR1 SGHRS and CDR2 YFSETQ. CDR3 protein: CASSLILLAGGDEQFF. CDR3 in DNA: TGCGCCAGCAGCTTGATCCTACTAGCGGGAGGGGATGAGCAGTTCTTC.

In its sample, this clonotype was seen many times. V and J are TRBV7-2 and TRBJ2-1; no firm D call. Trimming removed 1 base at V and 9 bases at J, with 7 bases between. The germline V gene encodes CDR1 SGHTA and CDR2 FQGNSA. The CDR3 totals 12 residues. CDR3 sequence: CASSLERGEQFF. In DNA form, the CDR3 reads TGTGCCAGCAGCTTAGAAAGAGGTGAGCAGTTCTTC.

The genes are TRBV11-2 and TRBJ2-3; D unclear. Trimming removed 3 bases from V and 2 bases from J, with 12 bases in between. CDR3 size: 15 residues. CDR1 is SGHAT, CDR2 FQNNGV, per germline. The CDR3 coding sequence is TGTGCCAGCAGCTTGCCTCGGATAAACACAGATACGCAGTATTTT. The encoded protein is CASSLPRINTDTQYF.

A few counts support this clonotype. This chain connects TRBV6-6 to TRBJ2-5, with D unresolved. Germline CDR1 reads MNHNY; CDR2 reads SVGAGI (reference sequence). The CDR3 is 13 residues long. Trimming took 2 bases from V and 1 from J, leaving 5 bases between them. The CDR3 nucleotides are TGTGCCAGCAGTTACGTAACCCAAGAGACCCAGTACTTC. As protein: CASSYVTQETQYF.

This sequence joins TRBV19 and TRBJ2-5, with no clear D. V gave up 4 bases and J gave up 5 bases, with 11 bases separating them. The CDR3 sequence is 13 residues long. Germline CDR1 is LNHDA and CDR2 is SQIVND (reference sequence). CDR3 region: CASSTRLAETQYF. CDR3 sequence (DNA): TGTGCCAGTAGTACTCGGCTCGCCGAGACCCAGTACTTC. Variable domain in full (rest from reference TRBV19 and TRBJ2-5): DGGITQSPKYLFRKEGQNVTLSCEQNLNHDAMYWYRQDPGQGLRLIYYSQIVNDFQKGDIAEGYSVSREKKESFPLTVTSAQKNPTAFYLCASSTRLAETQYFGPGTRLLVL.

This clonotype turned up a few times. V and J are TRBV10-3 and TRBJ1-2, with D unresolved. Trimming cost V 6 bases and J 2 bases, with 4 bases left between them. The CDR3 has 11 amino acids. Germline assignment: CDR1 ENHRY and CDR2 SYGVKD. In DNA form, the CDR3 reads TGTGCCATCAGACAGAACTATGGCTACACCTTC. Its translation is CAIRQNYGYTF.

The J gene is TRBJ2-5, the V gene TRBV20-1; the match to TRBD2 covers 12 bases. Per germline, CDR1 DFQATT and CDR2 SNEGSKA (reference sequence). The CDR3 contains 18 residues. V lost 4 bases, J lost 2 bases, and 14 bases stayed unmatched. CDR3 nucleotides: TGCAGTGCTACCTCCCTAGCGGGAGGGCCGGTATTTCAAGAGACCCAGTACTTC. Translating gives CSATSLAGGPVFQETQYF.

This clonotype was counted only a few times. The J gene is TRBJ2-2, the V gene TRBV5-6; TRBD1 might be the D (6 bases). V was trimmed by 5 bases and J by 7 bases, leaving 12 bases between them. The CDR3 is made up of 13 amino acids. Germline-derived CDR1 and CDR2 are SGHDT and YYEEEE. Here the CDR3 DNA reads TGTGCCAGCAGGGGCGACAGGCTCGGGGAGCTGTTTTTT. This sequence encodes CASRGDRLGELFF.

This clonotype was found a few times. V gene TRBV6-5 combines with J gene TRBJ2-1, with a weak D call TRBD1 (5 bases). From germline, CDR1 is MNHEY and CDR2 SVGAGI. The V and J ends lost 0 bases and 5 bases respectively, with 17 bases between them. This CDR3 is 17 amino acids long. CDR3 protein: CASSYSYGQGGNNEQFF. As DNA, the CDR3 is TGTGCCAGCAGTTACTCGTACGGCCAGGGCGGAAACAATGAGCAGTTCTTC.

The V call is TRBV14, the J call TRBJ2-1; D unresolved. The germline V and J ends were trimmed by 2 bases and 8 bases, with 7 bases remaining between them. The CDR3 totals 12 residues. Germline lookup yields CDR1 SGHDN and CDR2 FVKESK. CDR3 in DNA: TGTGCCAGCAGCCAATTCCGCGATGAGCAGTTCTTC. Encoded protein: CASSQFRDEQFF.

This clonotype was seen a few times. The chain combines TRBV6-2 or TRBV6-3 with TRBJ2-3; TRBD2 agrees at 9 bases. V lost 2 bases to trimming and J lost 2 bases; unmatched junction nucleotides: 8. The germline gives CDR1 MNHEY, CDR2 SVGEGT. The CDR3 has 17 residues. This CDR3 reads CASSYNLRGGSTDTQYF. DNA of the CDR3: TGTGCCAGCAGTTACAATTTGCGGGGGGGCTCCACAGATACGCAGTATTTT.

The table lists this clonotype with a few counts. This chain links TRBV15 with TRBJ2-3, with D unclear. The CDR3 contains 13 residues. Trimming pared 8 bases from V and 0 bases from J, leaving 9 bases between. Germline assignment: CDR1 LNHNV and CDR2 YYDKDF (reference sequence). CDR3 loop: CATEPSSTDTQYF. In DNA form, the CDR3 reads TGTGCCACCGAGCCTTCAAGCACAGATACGCAGTATTTT.

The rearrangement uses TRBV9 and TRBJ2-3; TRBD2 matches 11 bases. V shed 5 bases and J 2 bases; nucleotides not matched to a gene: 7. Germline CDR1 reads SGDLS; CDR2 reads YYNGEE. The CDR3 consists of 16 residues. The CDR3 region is CASSGLAGGYTDTQYF. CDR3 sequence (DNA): TGTGCCAGCAGTGGATTAGCGGGAGGGTACACAGATACGCAGTATTTT.

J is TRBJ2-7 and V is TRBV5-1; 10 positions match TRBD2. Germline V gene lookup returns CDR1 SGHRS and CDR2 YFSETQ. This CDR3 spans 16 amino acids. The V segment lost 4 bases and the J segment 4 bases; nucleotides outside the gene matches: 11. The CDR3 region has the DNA TGCGCCAGCAGCCCAGACCCTAGCGGGAGAGGTTACGAGCAGTACTTC. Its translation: CASSPDPSGRGYEQYF.

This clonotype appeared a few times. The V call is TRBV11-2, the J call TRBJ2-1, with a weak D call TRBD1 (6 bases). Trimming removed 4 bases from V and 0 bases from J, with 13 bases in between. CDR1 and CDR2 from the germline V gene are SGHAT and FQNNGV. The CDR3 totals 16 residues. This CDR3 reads CASSSRGAISYNEQFF. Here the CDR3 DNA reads TGTGCCAGCAGCTCCAGGGGAGCAATCTCCTACAATGAGCAGTTCTTC.

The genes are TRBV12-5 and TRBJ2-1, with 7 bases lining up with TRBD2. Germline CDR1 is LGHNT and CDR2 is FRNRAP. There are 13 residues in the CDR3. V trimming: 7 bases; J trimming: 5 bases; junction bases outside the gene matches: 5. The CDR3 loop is CASVNSGNNEQFF. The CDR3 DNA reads TGTGCTAGTGTCAACAGCGGGAACAATGAGCAGTTCTTC.

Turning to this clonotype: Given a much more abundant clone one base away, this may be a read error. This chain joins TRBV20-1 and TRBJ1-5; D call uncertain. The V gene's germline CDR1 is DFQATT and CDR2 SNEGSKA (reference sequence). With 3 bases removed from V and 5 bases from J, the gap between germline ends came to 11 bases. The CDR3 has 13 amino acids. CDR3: CSASYSDHQPQHF. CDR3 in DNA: TGCAGTGCTAGTTACAGCGACCATCAGCCCCAGCATTTT.

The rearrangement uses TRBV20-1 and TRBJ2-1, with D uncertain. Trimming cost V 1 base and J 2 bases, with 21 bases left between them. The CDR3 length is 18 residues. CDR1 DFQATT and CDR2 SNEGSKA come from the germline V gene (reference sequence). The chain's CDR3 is CSARAPRSDLSTYNEQFF. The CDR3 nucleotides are TGCAGTGCTAGAGCTCCTAGAAGTGACCTTTCAACCTACAATGAGCAGTTCTTC.

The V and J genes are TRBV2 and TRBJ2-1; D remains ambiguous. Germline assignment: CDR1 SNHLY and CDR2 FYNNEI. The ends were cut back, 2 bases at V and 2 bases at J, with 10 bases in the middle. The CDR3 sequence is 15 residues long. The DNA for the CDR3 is TGTGCCAGCAGTGAAAGTCCAGGAACCTACAATGAGCAGTTCTTC. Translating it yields CASSESPGTYNEQFF.

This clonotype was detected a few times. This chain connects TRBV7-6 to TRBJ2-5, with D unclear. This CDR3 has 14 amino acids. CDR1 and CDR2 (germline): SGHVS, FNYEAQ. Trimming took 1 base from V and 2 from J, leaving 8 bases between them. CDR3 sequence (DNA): TGTGCCAGCAGCTTAGAATTGATTCAAGAGACCCAGTACTTC. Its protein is CASSLELIQETQYF.

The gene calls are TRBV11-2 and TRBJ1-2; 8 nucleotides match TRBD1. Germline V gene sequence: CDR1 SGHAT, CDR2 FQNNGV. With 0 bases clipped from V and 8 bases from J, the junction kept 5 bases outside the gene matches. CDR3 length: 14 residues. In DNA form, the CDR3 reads TGTGCCAGCAGCTTAGATGGGCCAGGGGGCGGCTACACCTTC. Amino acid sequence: CASSLDGPGGGYTF.

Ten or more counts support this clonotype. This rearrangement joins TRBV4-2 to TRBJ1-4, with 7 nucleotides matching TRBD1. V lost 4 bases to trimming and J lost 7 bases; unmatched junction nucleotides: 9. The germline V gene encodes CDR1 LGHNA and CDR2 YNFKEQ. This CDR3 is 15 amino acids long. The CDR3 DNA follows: TGTGCCAGCAGCCCGAGGGTGACAGGGAGTGAAAAACTGTTTTTT. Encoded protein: CASSPRVTGSEKLFF.

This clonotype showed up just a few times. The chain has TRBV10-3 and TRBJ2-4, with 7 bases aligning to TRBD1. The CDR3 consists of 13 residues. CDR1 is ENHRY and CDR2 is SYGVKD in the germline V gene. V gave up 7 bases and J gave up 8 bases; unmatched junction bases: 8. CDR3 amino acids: CAIKAGTEDIQYF. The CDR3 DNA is TGTGCCATCAAAGCCGGGACAGAGGACATTCAGTACTTC.